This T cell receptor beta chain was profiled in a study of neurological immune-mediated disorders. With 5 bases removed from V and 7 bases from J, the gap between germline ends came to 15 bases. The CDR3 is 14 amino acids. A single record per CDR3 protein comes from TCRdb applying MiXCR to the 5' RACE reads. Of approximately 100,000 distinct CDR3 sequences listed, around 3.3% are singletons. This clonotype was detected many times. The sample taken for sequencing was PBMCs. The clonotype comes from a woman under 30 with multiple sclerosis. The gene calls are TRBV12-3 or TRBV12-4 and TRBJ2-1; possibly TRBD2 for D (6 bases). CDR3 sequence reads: CASSPRLGSNEQFF. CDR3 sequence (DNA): TGTGCCAGCAGTCCCCGACTAGGATCGAATGAGCAGTTCTTC.